This TCR beta chain was observed in a study of blood T cells in healthy people across ages. Across the whole study: T cells yielded about one barcoded beta molecule per two cells through template switching. Study-wide results and caveats: Observed TCR beta diversity showed a strong correlation with the percentage of naive T cells as measured by flow cytometry.

Per the germline V gene, CDR1 is SGDLS and CDR2 is YYNGEE. CDR3 length: 16 residues. Trimming took off 3 bases at V and 0 bases at J, with 13 bases between the two ends. With regard to this clonotype: The antigen remains undetermined.

For the second PCR, which ran for roughly 7 to 11 cycles, a sample-barcoded 5' primer and a J-beta primer mix were used. All cDNA molecules were each tagged by a template-switch adaptor with 12 random nucleotides. TCRdb used MiXCR to reprocess the 5' RACE reads, holding one entry per CDR3 protein. Here the sample spans about 1.6 million distinct CDR3 sequences, about 32% being singletons. This TCR was sampled from a woman in her twenties or thirties in good health. The gene calls are TRBV9 and TRBJ2-1, with TRBD2 as a possible D gene (6 bases). The sequencing sample was made of blood. CDR3 DNA sequence: TGTGCCAGCAGCGCCCCAGGAGGGGCCTCCTACAATGAGCAGTTCTTC. Protein sequence: CASSAPGGASYNEQFF. Complete variable domain (other parts from reference TRBV9 and TRBJ2-1): DSGVTQTPKHLITATGQRVTLRCSPRSGDLSVYWYQQSLDQGLQFLIQYYNGEERAKGNILERFSAQQFPDLHSELNLSSLELGDSALYFCASSAPGGASYNEQFFGPGTRLTVL.